A single sample is the source of the 24 T cell receptor beta chains below, sequenced in a study of blood T cell repertoires in COVID-19. The method was immunoSEQ multiplex PCR; TCRdb's version includes in-frame clones alone and lacks a portion of them. The sample contains 93,000 or so clones, around nine tenths of which appear only once. Sequenced material: peripheral blood. All receptors derive from a man in his fifties in a cohort sampled during active COVID-19.

The CDR3 bases are TGTGCCAGCACCGGCACAGATACGCAGTATTTT. Translated, it gives CASTGTDTQYF. The V call is TRBV7-2, the J call TRBJ2-3; no clear D gene. CDR1 SGHTA and CDR2 FQGNSA come from the germline V gene. This CDR3 comprises 11 residues. V lost 7 bases, J lost 1 base, and 3 bases lay in between.

This clone was detected only a few times. This chain joins TRBV7-9 and TRBJ1-1; TRBD1 matches at 7 bases. Germline V gene data show CDR1 as SEHNR and CDR2 as FQNEAQ (reference sequence). Trimming at V came to 6 bases and at J to 1 base, leaving 5 bases not matched to a gene. This CDR3 region has 14 residues. CDR3 DNA: TGTGCCAGCAGTCCGGGACAGACGAACACTGAAGCTTTCTTT. It yields the protein CASSPGQTNTEAFF.

The chain recombines TRBV3-1 (or the pseudogene TRBV3-2) with TRBJ1-2; D call uncertain. The germline CDR1 and CDR2 sequences are LGHDT and YNNKEL (reference sequence). Between the trimmed V and J ends, which lost 1 base and 2 bases, there was a span of 2 bases. The CDR3 is made up of 12 amino acids. The CDR3 loop is CASSQVNYGYTF. The CDR3 DNA is TGTGCCAGCAGCCAAGTAAACTATGGCTACACCTTC.

This rearrangement joins TRBV9 to TRBJ1-3; maybe TRBD1 (5 bases). Trimming shortened V by 0 bases and J by 9 bases, and 10 bases separated the two germline ends. Germline CDR1 is SGDLS and CDR2 is YYNGEE. This CDR3 has 13 amino acids. CDR3 in amino acids: CASSVGVGGTIYF. The CDR3 DNA reads TGTGCCAGCAGCGTAGGGGTGGGGGGCACCATATATTTT.

This chain links TRBV7-9 with TRBJ2-5, with 7 bases aligning to TRBD1. There are 12 residues in the CDR3. The V segment lost 6 bases and the J segment 4 bases; nucleotides outside the gene matches: 2. In germline, CDR1 is SEHNR, CDR2 FQNEAQ (reference sequence). For the CDR3, the DNA is TGTGCCAGCAGTCACAGGGGAGAGACCCAGTACTTC. This gives the protein CASSHRGETQYF.

The rearrangement joins TRBV13 to TRBJ2-3; 7 nucleotides match TRBD2. V gave up 2 bases and J gave up 0 bases; unmatched junction bases: 11. The germline CDR1 and CDR2 sequences are PRHDT and FYEKMQ (reference sequence). The CDR3 loop spans 18 amino acids. This CDR3 is CASSLTRLARSSTDTQYF. CDR3 DNA sequence: TGTGCCAGCAGCTTAACCCGACTAGCACGTTCTAGCACAGATACGCAGTATTTT.

This CDR3 reads CASSPWTGEGQPQHF. The CDR3 DNA reads TGTGCCAGCAGCCCCTGGACAGGGGAGGGTCAGCCCCAGCATTTT. J is TRBJ1-5 and V is TRBV5-5; 9 bases are a match to TRBD1. Germline V CDR1 and CDR2: SGHKS, YYEKEE (reference sequence). The CDR3 is 15 amino acids. Germline trimming cut 4 bases from V and 6 bases from J; bases unmatched to any gene: 8.

V usage is TRBV12-3 or TRBV12-4 and J usage is TRBJ2-3, with D possibly being TRBD2 (6 bases). Deletions cut 5 bases from V and 6 bases from J, with 6 bases between. The CDR3 length is 11 residues. The CDR3 is CASSRGDTQYF. The CDR3 DNA is TGTGCCAGCAGTCGGGGGGATACGCAGTATTTT.

This clone was counted a single time. This chain joins TRBV2 and TRBJ2-3; the D is unclear. Germline assignment: CDR1 SNHLY and CDR2 FYNNEI. CDR3 length: 14 amino acids. The V gene lost 7 bases and the J gene lost 0 bases, with 11 bases spanning the gap. The CDR3, as DNA: TGTGCCAGCATACGAGGCCTTAGCACAGATACGCAGTATTTT. Translation gives CASIRGLSTDTQYF.

V is TRBV28 and J is TRBJ1-1; maybe TRBD1 (5 bases). This CDR3 comprises 12 residues. Trimming stripped 8 bases from V and 5 bases from J, with 12 bases between. Germline values: CDR1 MDHEN, CDR2 SYDVKM. DNA of the CDR3: TGTGCCAGCGGTACGGGGGTTACTGAAGCTTTCTTT. This codes for CASGTGVTEAFF.

A note on this clone: A junction boundary mismatches the germline segment, possibly from a read error. The J gene is TRBJ1-5, the V gene TRBV20-1; 10 bases fit TRBD1. Germline V CDR1 and CDR2: DFQATT, SNEGSKA (reference sequence). The CDR3 consists of 17 residues. Written as DNA, the CDR3 is TGCAGTGCTAGTAAGGTGACAGGGGGCTCTAGCATTCAGCCCCAGCATTTT. Its protein is CSASKVTGGSSIQPQHF.

This chain connects TRBV7-2 to TRBJ2-7; 8 bases agree with TRBD1. The CDR3 runs to 16 residues. Germline values: CDR1 SGHTA, CDR2 FQGNSA. The trim removed 2 bases at V and 0 bases at J, leaving 6 bases unmatched. CDR3 sequence reads: CASSLRRTGTSYEQYF. Here the CDR3 DNA reads TGTGCCAGCAGCTTACGTAGGACAGGGACCTCCTACGAGCAGTACTTC. Complete variable domain (other parts from reference TRBV7-2 and TRBJ2-7): GAGVSQSPSNKVTEKGKDVELRCDPISGHTALYWYRQSLGQGLEFLIYFQGNSAPDKSGLPSDRFSAERTGGSVSTLTIQRTQQEDSAVYLCASSLRRTGTSYEQYFGPGTRLTVT.

On this clone itself: A junction boundary mismatches the germline segment, possibly from a read error. The chain couples TRBV7-9 to TRBJ2-3; TRBD1 might be the D (6 bases). In germline, CDR1 is SEHNR, CDR2 FQNEAQ (reference sequence). The CDR3 totals 12 residues. The CDR3 DNA is TGTGCCAGCAACGATCAGGGGAGCCGGCCGGATTTT. Residues: CASNDQGSRPDF.

The rearrangement uses TRBV4-1 and TRBJ2-7, with D possibly TRBD1 on 5 matching bases. Per the germline V gene, CDR1 is MGHRA and CDR2 is YSYEKL. The CDR3 runs to 17 residues. Trimming removed 0 bases at V and 0 bases at J, with 15 bases between. The CDR3 nucleotides read TGCGCCAGCAGCCAAGACTGGGCCGGACACATCTCCTACGAGCAGTACGTC. Its translation: CASSQDWAGHISYEQYV.

The chain links TRBV6-6 to TRBJ2-3; D perhaps matches TRBD1 (7 bases). The CDR3 spans 15 residues. The ends were cut back, 0 bases at V and 7 bases at J, with 14 bases in the middle. Looked up from germline, CDR1 is MNHNY and CDR2 is SVGAGI (reference sequence). CDR3 sequence (DNA): TGTGCCAGCAGTTACTCGACAGGGACTGCCAATACGCAGTATTTT. Protein: CASSYSTGTANTQYF.

The J gene is TRBJ2-1, the V gene TRBV9; 11 nucleotides match TRBD2. V gave up 0 bases and J gave up 4 bases; unmatched junction bases: 6. CDR1 is SGDLS and CDR2 is YYNGEE in the germline V gene. The CDR3 has 17 residues. The DNA of the CDR3 is TGTGCCAGCAGCGTAGCTAGCGGGGGGCGTGTTTACAATGAGCAGTTCTTC. Residues: CASSVASGGRVYNEQFF. Together with reference TRBV9 and TRBJ2-1, the CDR3 gives the full variable domain: DSGVTQTPKHLITATGQRVTLRCSPRSGDLSVYWYQQSLDQGLQFLIQYYNGEERAKGNILERFSAQQFPDLHSELNLSSLELGDSALYFCASSVASGGRVYNEQFFGPGTRLTVL.

The chain is built from TRBV4-2 and TRBJ2-1, with 9 nucleotides matching TRBD2. The trim removed 4 bases at V and 5 bases at J, leaving 6 bases unmatched. Germline V CDR1 and CDR2: LGHNA, YNFKEQ. The CDR3 is 15 residues long. Written as DNA, the CDR3 is TGTGCCAGCAGCCGGGAGAGCGGGGGGAACAATGAGCAGTTCTTC. It codes for CASSRESGGNNEQFF.

The chain uses TRBV12-2 and TRBJ2-3; the table's D gene call, TRBD1, was not cross checked with the DNA. TRBV12-2 is flagged as a pseudogene. The CDR3 contains 18 residues. The CDR3 sequence is CASRSSLPRTGGGDTQYF. CDR3 nucleotides: TGTGCAAGTCGCTCGAGCTTACCGAGGACAGGGGGCGGTGATACGCAGTATTTT.

This chain joins TRBV27 and TRBJ1-5, with TRBD1 identical over 10 bases. Germline V lookup: CDR1 MNHEY, CDR2 SMNVEV (reference sequence). V lost 4 bases and J lost 7; bases outside the gene matches: 7. The CDR3 has 15 amino acids. The CDR3 DNA reads as TGTGCCAGCAGTTCCAACGACAGGGGGCTGCAGCCCCAGCATTTT. Residues: CASSSNDRGLQPQHF.

This chain joins TRBV19 and TRBJ2-5; TRBD2 agrees at 13 bases. The ends lost 4 bases at V and 5 bases at J; junction bases unmatched: 7. Germline V gene data show CDR1 as LNHDA and CDR2 as SQIVND (reference sequence). CDR3 size: 16 residues. The CDR3 DNA is TGTGCCAGTAGTACCACTAGCGGGGGGGCCGGGGAGACCCAGTACTTC. Amino acid sequence: CASSTTSGGAGETQYF.

The rearrangement links TRBV9 to TRBJ2-1; TRBD2 matches at 8 bases. The CDR3 loop spans 14 amino acids. V lost 3 bases, J lost 6 bases, and 5 bases stayed unmatched. Germline V CDR1 and CDR2: SGDLS, YYNGEE. The CDR3: CASSAGGAVNEQFF. CDR3 sequence (DNA): TGTGCCAGCAGCGCCGGGGGGGCGGTCAATGAGCAGTTCTTC. The full variable domain, in which reference TRBV9 and TRBJ2-1 provide the parts outside the CDR3, is DSGVTQTPKHLITATGQRVTLRCSPRSGDLSVYWYQQSLDQGLQFLIQYYNGEERAKGNILERFSAQQFPDLHSELNLSSLELGDSALYFCASSAGGAVNEQFFGPGTRLTVL.

The J gene is TRBJ2-7, the V gene TRBV6-6; D remains ambiguous. Germline V gene lookup returns CDR1 MNHNY and CDR2 SVGAGI (reference sequence). Trimming removed 6 bases from V and 4 bases from J, with 10 bases in between. The CDR3 has 12 amino acids. The CDR3 loop reads CASSRGEYEQYF. In nucleotides, the CDR3 is TGTGCCAGCAGCCGTGGAGAGTACGAGCAGTACTTC.

The rearrangement links TRBV25-1 to TRBJ2-4; tentatively, D is TRBD1 (5 bases). Between the trimmed V and J ends, which lost 3 bases and 2 bases, there was a span of 14 bases. Looked up from germline, CDR1 is MGHDK and CDR2 is SYGVNS. The CDR3 runs to 16 residues. For the CDR3, the DNA is TGTGCCAGCAGTGATGACAGTATCACTACCAAAAACATTCAGTACTTC. Its protein is CASSDDSITTKNIQYF.

The chain couples TRBV7-3 to TRBJ2-2; 8 bases map to TRBD1. Germline-derived CDR1 and CDR2 are SGHTA and FQGTGA. Losses at the gene ends were 2 bases for V and 1 base for J; bases not matched to a gene: 3. This CDR3 contains 16 residues. The CDR3 spells CASSLAGTGNTGELFF. For the CDR3, the DNA is TGTGCCAGCAGCTTAGCCGGGACAGGGAACACCGGGGAGCTGTTTTTT.